This T cell receptor beta chain was sequenced for a study of blood T cell repertoires in COVID-19 (TCRdb year 2020). Broadly, across the study: The collaborator samples originated in the United States, Italy and Spain and spanned the acute and convalescent phases of COVID-19. Deeply sampled blood TCRbeta repertoires from subjects exposed to, actively infected with, or recovered from COVID-19 were included in the dataset. The samples were drawn from the first 160 participants of the ongoing ImmuneRACE study and from 1,254 subjects provided by 6 global collaborators. A freely available public database, intended as a resource for researchers studying the immune response to SARS-CoV-2, is where the repertoires were released. Nearly every sample came with metadata listing a de-identified subject ID, COVID-19 status, age in years and sex. The material from the prospective study consisted of cDNA or gDNA derived from T cells, B-cell-depleted T cells, or PBMCs. Where available, HLA class I and class II types were obtained from metadata supplied by the sample provider rather than from assay-based typing. Here is what the overall study found, with its caveats: How much clinical and demographic metadata was included differed by source and by participant, and the metadata was provided uncurated.

Trimming takes 8 bases from V and 4 bases from J, and the germline ends sit 14 bases apart. From the germline V gene (reference sequence), CDR1 is SEHNR and CDR2 is FQNEAQ. The CDR3 runs 13 amino acids, cysteine and phenylalanine included. Only CDR3 DNA remains: 39 bases, in frame from the first base. The collaborating institutions used their own protocols to collect whole blood in K2EDTA tubes. For TCRbeta analysis, collaborators shipped samples as frozen whole blood, isolated PBMCs, or DNA extracted from either of those sample types. The immunoSEQ Assay, a bias-controlled multiplex PCR, was used to amplify TCRbeta CDR3 regions from genomic DNA. As for the authors' bioinformatics: The number of nucleated cells in each sample was estimated from the amplification of reference gene primers within the assay. To quantify the absolute abundance of each unique TCRbeta CDR3 rearrangement, sequence reads were collapsed and filtered. For each sample, productive Simpson clonality was calculated by taking the square root of Simpson's diversity index across productive rearrangements. As stored in TCRdb, this immuneACCESS dataset retains in-frame rearrangements with V and J assigned. A fraction of the clones does not appear; measured against another copy, unresolved V genes explain less than half of the discrepancy, and the remainder lacks a known reason. Clone size and V and J calls were adopted from that table, with D and trimming inferred from the DNA. Counted in this sample were around 200,000 clones; around nine tenths of them appeared once. The ten largest clones take up around 3.5% of the sample.

A word on this clone: Its antigen target is currently unknown. Base qualities are missing; no much larger clone stands one base away.

Input material: peripheral blood. The receptor's source is a man in his 70s with acute or convalescent COVID-19. The sequence links TRBV7-9 to TRBJ1-2; tentative D gene TRBD1, with 5 bases matching. The sequenced DNA: TGTGCCAGCCTGACAGACTCAATCTATGGCTACACCTTC. This sequence encodes CASLTDSIYGYTF.